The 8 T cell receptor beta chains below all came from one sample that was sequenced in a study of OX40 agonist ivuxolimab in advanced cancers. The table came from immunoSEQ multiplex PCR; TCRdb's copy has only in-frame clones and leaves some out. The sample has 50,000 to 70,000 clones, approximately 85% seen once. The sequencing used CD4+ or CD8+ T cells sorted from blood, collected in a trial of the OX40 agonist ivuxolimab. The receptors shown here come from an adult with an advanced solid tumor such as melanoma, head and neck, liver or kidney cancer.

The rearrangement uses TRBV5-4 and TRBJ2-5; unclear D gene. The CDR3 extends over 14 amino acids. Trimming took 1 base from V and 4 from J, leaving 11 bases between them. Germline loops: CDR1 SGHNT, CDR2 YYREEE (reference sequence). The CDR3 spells CASSLPLRGETQYF. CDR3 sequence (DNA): TGTGCCAGCAGCTTGCCCCTCAGAGGAGAGACCCAGTACTTC.

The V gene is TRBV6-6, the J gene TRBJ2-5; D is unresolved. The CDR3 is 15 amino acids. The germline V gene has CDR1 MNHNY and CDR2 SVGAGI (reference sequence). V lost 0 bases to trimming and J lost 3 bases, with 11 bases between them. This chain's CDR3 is CASSYSSYPEETQYF. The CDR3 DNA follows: TGTGCCAGCAGTTACTCGAGCTATCCAGAAGAGACCCAGTACTTC.

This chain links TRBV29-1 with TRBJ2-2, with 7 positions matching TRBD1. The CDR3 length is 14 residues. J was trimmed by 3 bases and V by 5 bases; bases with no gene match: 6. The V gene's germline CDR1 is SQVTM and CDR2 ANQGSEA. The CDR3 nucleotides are TGCAGCGTTCCCGACAGGGAGCACACCGGGGAGCTGTTTTTT. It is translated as CSVPDREHTGELFF.

The CDR3 region is CASSQGNTIYF. CDR3 nucleotides: TGTGCCAGTAGTCAGGGAAACACCATATATTTT. This chain links TRBV19 with TRBJ1-3; D unclear. The CDR3 totals 11 residues. From germline, CDR1 is LNHDA and CDR2 SQIVND (reference sequence). Trimming removed 5 bases at V and 4 bases at J, with 3 bases between.

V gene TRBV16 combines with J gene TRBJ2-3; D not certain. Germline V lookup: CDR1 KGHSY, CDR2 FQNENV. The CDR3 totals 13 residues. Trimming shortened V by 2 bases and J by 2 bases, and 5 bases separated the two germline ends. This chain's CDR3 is CASSQGLTDTQYF. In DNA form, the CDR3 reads TGTGCCAGCAGCCAAGGGCTCACAGATACGCAGTATTTT.

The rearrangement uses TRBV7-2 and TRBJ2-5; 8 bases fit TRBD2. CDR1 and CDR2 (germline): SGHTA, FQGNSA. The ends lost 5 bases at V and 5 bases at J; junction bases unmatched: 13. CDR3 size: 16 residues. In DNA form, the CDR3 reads TGTGCCAGCAGCACTCCGGTTAGCGGGGTCCTTGAGACCCAGTACTTC. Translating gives CASSTPVSGVLETQYF.

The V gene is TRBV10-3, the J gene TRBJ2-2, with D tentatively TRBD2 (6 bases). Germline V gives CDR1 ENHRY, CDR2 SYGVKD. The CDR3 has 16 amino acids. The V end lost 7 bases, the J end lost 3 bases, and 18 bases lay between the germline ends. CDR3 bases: TGTGCCATCACACAGCCGATGGAGGGACACACCGGGGAGCTGTTTTTT. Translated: CAITQPMEGHTGELFF.

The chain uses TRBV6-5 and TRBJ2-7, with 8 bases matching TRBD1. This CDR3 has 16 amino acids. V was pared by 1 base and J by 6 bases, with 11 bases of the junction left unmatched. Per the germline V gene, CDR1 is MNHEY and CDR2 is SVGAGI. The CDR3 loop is CASSYYDGTGSREQYF. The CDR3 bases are TGTGCCAGCAGTTACTACGACGGGACAGGATCCCGCGAGCAGTACTTC.